This entry lists 9 T cell receptor beta chains sequenced from one sample in a study of T cell responses to AZD1222 COVID-19 vaccine (dated by TCRdb to the early 2020s). Libraries were made using the immunoSEQ multiplex PCR assay. TCRdb took this table from immuneACCESS and kept in-frame rearrangements with V and J called. Such tables lack part of the clones; where checked against another copy, unresolved V genes explain under half of the gap, and the rest is unexplained. In this sample the table shows around 84,000 clones, 86% of which occur a single time. The ten largest clones capture more than 8.5% of the sample. The time point label here, explained by the study, means: baseline before first vaccination. Specimen: peripheral blood, collected on day 0 of AZD1222 vaccination. The receptor set was obtained from an adult in good health.

This clone has only a few counts. This rearrangement joins TRBV5-1 to TRBJ1-2; D call uncertain. In germline, CDR1 is SGHRS, CDR2 YFSETQ. CDR3 length: 12 residues. The ends were cut back, 0 bases at V and 7 bases at J, with 7 bases in the middle. CDR3 sequence: CASSLDAVGYTF. CDR3 bases: TGCGCCAGCAGCTTGGATGCGGTTGGCTACACCTTC. Together with reference TRBV5-1 and TRBJ1-2, the CDR3 gives the full variable domain: KAGVTQTPRYLIKTRGQQVTLSCSPISGHRSVSWYQQTPGQGLQFLFEYFSETQRNKGNFPGRFSGRQFSNSRSEMNVSTLELGDSALYLCASSLDAVGYTFGSGTRLTVV.

The CDR3 nucleotides read TGTGCCAGCAGCTTATTAGGCAGGGCGAGCTACGAGCAGTACTTC. It encodes CASSLLGRASYEQYF. V and J are TRBV11-1 and TRBJ2-7, with D possibly TRBD1 on 5 matching bases. The CDR3 is 15 residues long. The germline V gene encodes CDR1 SGHAT and CDR2 FQDESV (reference sequence). Trimming removed 2 bases at V and 3 bases at J, with 14 bases between.

The rearrangement links TRBV13 to TRBJ2-1, with D hard to call. The length of the CDR3 is 15 residues. V was trimmed by 5 bases and J by 1 base, leaving 12 bases between them. Germline CDR1 reads PRHDT; CDR2 reads FYEKMQ (reference sequence). The CDR3 loop reads CASSPKAGSYNEQFF. The CDR3 region has the DNA TGTGCCAGCAGCCCCAAAGCTGGATCCTACAATGAGCAGTTCTTC.

This chain connects TRBV6-5 to TRBJ1-1, with D possibly being TRBD1 (5 bases). The germline gives CDR1 MNHEY, CDR2 SVGAGI. V was shortened by 2 bases and J by 11 bases, with 12 bases between the two germline ends. The CDR3 consists of 12 residues. The CDR3 reads CASSYRIGEAFF. DNA of the CDR3: TGTGCCAGCAGTTACAGGATAGGGGAGGCTTTCTTT.

V usage is TRBV7-2 and J usage is TRBJ2-1; a weak D match, TRBD2 (6 bases). Trimming removed 4 bases from V and 0 bases from J, with 13 bases in between. Germline V gene data show CDR1 as SGHTA and CDR2 as FQGNSA. The CDR3 sequence is 16 residues long. DNA for the CDR3: TGTGCCAGCAGCTCATTTTCCGGGAGCTCCTACAATGAGCAGTTCTTC. The encoded protein is CASSSFSGSSYNEQFF.

This chain links TRBV7-2 with TRBJ2-1, with 9 bases matching TRBD2. Germline CDR1 SGHTA, CDR2 FQGNSA. CDR3 length equals 17 residues. J lost 6 bases, V lost 1 base, and 10 bases had no gene match. The CDR3 DNA follows: TGTGCCAGCAGCTTAGTGAGCGGGCGGGGGGGCCGCAATGAGCAGTTCTTC. Its translation: CASSLVSGRGGRNEQFF.

The chain carries TRBV10-2 and TRBJ1-5; the D gene is possibly TRBD1 (5 bases). There are 16 residues in the CDR3. Per the germline V gene, CDR1 is WSHSY and CDR2 is SAAADI. V was trimmed by 3 bases and J by 3 bases, leaving 15 bases between them. The CDR3 DNA is TGCGCCAGCAGTGAATACCTGACAGCAACCAATCAGCCCCAGCATTTT. Protein product: CASSEYLTATNQPQHF.

The V call is TRBV27, the J call TRBJ1-6; D perhaps matches TRBD1 (5 bases). The CDR3 has 15 residues. The V end lost 4 bases, the J end lost 6 bases, and 13 bases lay between the germline ends. Germline CDR1 and CDR2: MNHEY and SMNVEV (reference sequence). The CDR3 protein is CASSSTAGGNSPLHF. In DNA form, the CDR3 reads TGTGCCAGCAGTTCGACAGCGGGGGGTAATTCACCCCTCCACTTT.

V and J are TRBV5-8 and TRBJ2-3; D is perhaps TRBD1 (5 bases). The CDR3 extends over 14 amino acids. V was trimmed by 0 bases and J by 4 bases, leaving 9 bases between them. Germline V lookup: CDR1 SGHTS, CDR2 YDEGEE. CDR3 sequence: CASSLGQGADTQYF. The DNA for the CDR3 is TGTGCCAGCAGCTTGGGGCAGGGCGCAGATACGCAGTATTTT.